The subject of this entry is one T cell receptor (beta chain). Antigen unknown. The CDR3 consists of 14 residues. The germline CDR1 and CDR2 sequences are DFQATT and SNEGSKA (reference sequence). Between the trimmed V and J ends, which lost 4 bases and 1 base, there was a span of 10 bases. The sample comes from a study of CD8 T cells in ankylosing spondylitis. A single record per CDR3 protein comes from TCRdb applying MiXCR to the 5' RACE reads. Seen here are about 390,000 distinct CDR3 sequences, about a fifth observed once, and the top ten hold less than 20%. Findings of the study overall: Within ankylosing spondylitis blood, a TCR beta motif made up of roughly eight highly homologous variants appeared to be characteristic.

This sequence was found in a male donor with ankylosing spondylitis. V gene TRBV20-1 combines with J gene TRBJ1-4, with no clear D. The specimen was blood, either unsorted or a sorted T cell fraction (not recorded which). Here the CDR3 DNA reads TGCAGTGCTATAATCCTGGAAACTAATGAAAAACTGTTTTTT. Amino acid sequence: CSAIILETNEKLFF.